The rows below give T cell receptor beta chains drawn from one sample of a study of cytomegalovirus exposure and HLA in healthy donors. The repertoire was sequenced with immunoSEQ multiplex PCR; TCRdb's copy has only in-frame clones and lacks some. The sample lists about 200,000 clones; 75% to 90% were seen once. The source material was PBMCs. The receptors come from a woman younger than 45 in good health and CMV-seronegative. Each CDR3 is given with its conserved first and last residue. The D gene is left open where the match is weak. Size is omitted from some rows. Given values are once, few, many or a class for expanded clones.

abundance	j_gene	v_gene	d_gene	CDR3nt	CDR3aa
NA	TRBJ2-1	TRBV5-1	TRBD2	TGCGCCAGCGGTAGCGGGGGTTACAATGAGCAGTTCTTC	CASGSGGYNEQFF
NA	TRBJ1-1	TRBV10-3	NA	TGTGCCATCAGTGAGACAAGACAGGTTAACCGGCCGACCGGCACTGAAGCTTTCTTT	CAISETRQVNRPTGTEAFF
NA	TRBJ2-7	TRBV7-4	TRBD1	TGTGCCAGCAGCTTAAAGGGGGCGCTTAGTGGGCAGTACTTC	CASSLKGALSGQYF
NA	TRBJ1-2	TRBV2	NA	TGTGCCAGCAGTGCTACAGGCAGAGTGATGGAGACGGTCGGCTACACCTTC	CASSATGRVMETVGYTF
NA	TRBJ2-7	TRBV5-3	NA	TGTGCCATCCTGGGTACGGCTAGTTTGGTGAAGCCACCCGAGCAGTACTTC	CAILGTASLVKPPEQYF
NA	TRBJ2-3	TRBV19	TRBD1	TGTGCCAGTAGTAAGACAGGGGTGGCAGATACGCAGTATTTT	CASSKTGVADTQYF
NA	TRBJ1-5	TRBV27	TRBD1	TGTGCCAGCAGCCCCGGGACAGGGGCCAATCAGCCCCAGCATTTT	CASSPGTGANQPQHF
NA	TRBJ2-2	TRBV30	NA	TGTGCCTGGAGCGCGGACAAGAACACCGGGGAGCTGTTTTTT	CAWSADKNTGELFF
NA	TRBJ2-5	TRBV5-5	TRBD2	TGTGCCAGCAGCCCCGGAGTGAGCGGGGGGGCAGAGACCCAGTACTTC	CASSPGVSGGAETQYF
once	TRBJ2-7	TRBV10-3	NA	TGTGCCATCAGTGAGGGCTCGGGAGAGCAATACGAGCAGTACTTC	CAISEGSGEQYEQYF
NA	TRBJ2-3	TRBV15	NA	TGTGCCATCAGCCCCCTGATAGTCGGGGTCACAGATACGCAGTATTTT	CAISPLIVGVTDTQYF
once	TRBJ1-1	TRBV27	NA	TGTGCCAGCATCGGCCGATTCGGGACTAAGCCGACTGAAGCTTTCTTT	CASIGRFGTKPTEAFF
NA	TRBJ2-7	TRBV5-5	NA	TGTGCCAGCAGCTTAGGCACTAGCTCCTACGAGCAGTACTTC	CASSLGTSSYEQYF
NA	TRBJ1-3	TRBV5-3	NA	TGTGCCAGAAAACTACACGCGGGAAACACCATATATTTT	CARKLHAGNTIYF
NA	TRBJ1-1	TRBV5-5	NA	TGTGCCAGCAGCATAGACAGAATGAACACTGAAGCTTTCTTT	CASSIDRMNTEAFF
NA	TRBJ2-7	TRBV5-1	NA	TGCGCCAGCAGCTTGGAGGTGGGGACTGGTCGGTGGAACGAGCAGTACTTC	CASSLEVGTGRWNEQYF
NA	TRBJ2-3	TRBV6-1	NA	TGTGCCAGCAGTGAATCGATCGACTCCTGGCGGGCGCAGTATTTT	CASSESIDSWRAQYF
NA	TRBJ2-1	TRBV11-3	NA	TGTGCCAGCAGCTCCTATAGCCACAATGAGCAGTTCTTC	CASSSYSHNEQFF
NA	TRBJ2-3	TRBV6-5	NA	TGTGCCAGCAGCGCCAGGGGCGACACAGATACGCAGTATTTT	CASSARGDTDTQYF
NA	TRBJ2-1	TRBV30	TRBD2	TGTGCCTGGAGAGCGGGGACTAGCGGGGGACCGACCTCCTACAATGAGCAGTTCTTC	CAWRAGTSGGPTSYNEQFF
NA	TRBJ2-3	TRBV7-7	NA	TGTGCTAGCAGCCCCTTAGTTGACGGGAGTACAGATACGCAGTATTTT	CASSPLVDGSTDTQYF
NA	TRBJ2-7	TRBV12-5	NA	TGTGCTAGTGCTCTGGACAGAACCTACGAGCAGTACTTC	CASALDRTYEQYF
NA	TRBJ2-1	TRBV6-5	TRBD2	TGTGCCAGCACGAAGACTAGCGGGGACCGCAATGAGCAGTTCTTC	CASTKTSGDRNEQFF
NA	TRBJ1-2	TRBV6-1	NA	TGTGCCAGCAGTGTTGGAGGCCTACTGGGCTACACCTTC	CASSVGGLLGYTF
NA	TRBJ2-1	TRBV7-2	NA	TGTGCCAGCAGCCCACTCACTTCCCGGGACTACAATGAGCAGTTCTTC	CASSPLTSRDYNEQFF
NA	TRBJ2-2	TRBV5-1	NA	TGCGCCAGCAGCTTGACAGGAAACACCGGGGAGCTGTTTTTT	CASSLTGNTGELFF
NA	TRBJ1-2	TRBV29-1	NA	TGCAGCGCCCCCTCGCCGGGTGGGGCGTCCTATGGCTACACCTTC	CSAPSPGGASYGYTF
NA	TRBJ1-2	TRBV19	TRBD1	TGTGCCAGTAGTGCACCCGGGACAGGATCTAACTATGGCTACACCTTC	CASSAPGTGSNYGYTF